The source of this T cell receptor beta chain is a study of Graves' ophthalmopathy and Graves' hyperthyroidism. The CDR3 is 15 residues long. CDR1 is SEHNR and CDR2 is FQNEAQ in the germline V gene (reference sequence). Losses at the gene ends were 1 base for V and 4 bases for J; bases not matched to a gene: 3. The sequenced template was RNA, covering the TCR beta CDR3 region. The first-round RT-PCR employed HTBI primers together with the Qiagen OneStep RT-PCR kit. A multiplex PCR was then performed as the second round. MiXCR was run by TCRdb on the multiplex PCR reads, yielding one entry per CDR3 protein. The profile shows around 1.1 million distinct CDR3 sequences, about two fifths of them singletons.

This sequence was found in an adult man with Graves' hyperthyroidism. The rearrangement joins TRBV7-9 to TRBJ2-5; 10 bases fit TRBD1. Sequenced input: peripheral blood or thyroid tissue (not recorded which). CDR3 sequence (DNA): TGTGCCAGCAGCTTAGGGACAGGGGGGTCAGAGACCCAGTACTTC. Protein product: CASSLGTGGSETQYF.